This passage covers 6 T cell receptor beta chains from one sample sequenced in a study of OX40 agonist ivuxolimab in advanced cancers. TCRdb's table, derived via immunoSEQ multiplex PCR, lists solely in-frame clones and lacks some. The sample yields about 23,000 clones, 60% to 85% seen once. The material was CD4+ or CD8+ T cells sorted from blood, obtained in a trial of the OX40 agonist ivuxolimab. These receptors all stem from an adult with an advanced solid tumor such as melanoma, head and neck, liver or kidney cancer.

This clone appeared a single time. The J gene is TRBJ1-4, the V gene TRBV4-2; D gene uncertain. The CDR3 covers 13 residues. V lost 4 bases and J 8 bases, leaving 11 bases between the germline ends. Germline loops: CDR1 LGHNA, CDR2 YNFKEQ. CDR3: CASSPNVREKLFF. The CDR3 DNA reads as TGTGCCAGCAGCCCAAATGTCAGAGAAAAACTGTTTTTT.

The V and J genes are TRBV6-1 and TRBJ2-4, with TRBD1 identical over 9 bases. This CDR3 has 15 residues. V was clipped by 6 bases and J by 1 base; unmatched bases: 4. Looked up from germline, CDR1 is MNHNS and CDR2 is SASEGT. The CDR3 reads CASRQGAVAKNIQYF. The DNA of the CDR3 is TGTGCCAGCAGACAGGGGGCCGTCGCCAAAAACATTCAGTACTTC.

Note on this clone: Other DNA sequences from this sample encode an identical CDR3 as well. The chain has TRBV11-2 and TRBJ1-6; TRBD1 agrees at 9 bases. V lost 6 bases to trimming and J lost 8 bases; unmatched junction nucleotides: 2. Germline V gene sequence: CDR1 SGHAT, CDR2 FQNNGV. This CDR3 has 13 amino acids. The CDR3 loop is CASRGTGYSPLHF. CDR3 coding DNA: TGTGCCAGCAGGGGGACAGGGTATTCACCCCTCCACTTT.

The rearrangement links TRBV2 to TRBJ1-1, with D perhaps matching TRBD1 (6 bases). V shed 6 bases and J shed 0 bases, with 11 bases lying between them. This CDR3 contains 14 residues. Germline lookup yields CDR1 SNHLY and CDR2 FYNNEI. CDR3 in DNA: TGTGCCAGCAGGGGGGGGCAATTGAACACTGAAGCTTTCTTT. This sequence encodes CASRGGQLNTEAFF.

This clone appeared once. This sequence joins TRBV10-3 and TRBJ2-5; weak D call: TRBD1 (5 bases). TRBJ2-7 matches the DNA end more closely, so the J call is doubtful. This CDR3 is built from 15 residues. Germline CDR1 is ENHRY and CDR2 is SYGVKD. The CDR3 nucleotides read TGTGCCATCAGAACCACAGGAAAGACTGGCTACGAGCAGTACTTC. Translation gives CAIRTTGKTGYEQYF.

CDR3 bases: TGTGCCAGCAGCGTAGCTATGGGATACTCCTACGAGCAGTACTTC. It codes for CASSVAMGYSYEQYF. The genes are TRBV9 and TRBJ2-7; D ambiguous. Germline CDR1 SGDLS, CDR2 YYNGEE. This CDR3 is built from 15 residues. V shed 0 bases and J shed 0 bases, with 10 bases lying between them.